This TCR beta chain was recovered during a study of OX40 agonist ivuxolimab in advanced cancers. Data came from immunoSEQ multiplex PCR; TCRdb stores just in-frame clones and leaves some out. The sample yields some 74,000 clones, approximately 87% seen once. This receptor was identified in an adult with an advanced solid tumor such as melanoma, head and neck, liver or kidney cancer. The source material was CD4+ or CD8+ T cells sorted from blood, sampled in a trial of the OX40 agonist ivuxolimab.

The CDR3 protein is CATKRTAWDTGELFF. CDR3 DNA: TGTGCCACCAAACGGACGGCCTGGGACACCGGGGAGCTGTTTTTT. The chain recombines TRBV2 with TRBJ2-2; D is ambiguous. Trimming removed 10 bases from V and 3 bases from J, with 18 bases in between. The germline V gene has CDR1 SNHLY and CDR2 FYNNEI. The CDR3 contains 15 residues.